The 11 T cell receptor beta chains below come from one sample, sequenced in a study of breast tumors, draining lymph nodes, adjacent tissues. One entry per CDR3 protein, called by TCRdb with MiXCR from the multiplex PCR reads. The sample has around 230,000 distinct CDR3 sequences; 32% are singletons. Samples came from axillary lymph nodes draining the breast cancer. Sequencing was done on a sample of axillary lymph node tissue. The receptors derive from a female donor with breast cancer. Some clones in this sample may be carry-over from other donors' samples.

This chain links TRBV20-1 with TRBJ2-2, with a possible D match to TRBD2 (6 bases). CDR3 size: 14 residues. Germline values: CDR1 DFQATT, CDR2 SNEGSKA (reference sequence). Trimming took off 6 bases at V and 3 bases at J, with 14 bases between the two ends. The CDR3 reads CSARAGRDTGELFF. As DNA, the CDR3 is TGCAGTGCCCGAGCGGGTCGGGACACCGGGGAGCTGTTTTTT.

Note on this clonotype: The CDR3 does not close with the conserved phenylalanine or tryptophan, likely indicating a read error. The chain has TRBV7-3 and TRBJ2-1; TRBD2 matches 13 bases. This CDR3 spans 16 amino acids. The germline V gene encodes CDR1 SGHTA and CDR2 FQGTGA. Written as DNA, the CDR3 is TGTGCCAGCGGCTTCACCGGGACTAGCGGGACCAATGAGCAGTTCTCC. It is translated as CASGFTGTSGTNEQFS.

CDR3 nucleotide sequence: TGTGCCAGCAGTTTAGCCCTAGGGACAGCCTCTGGAAACACCATATATTTT. Amino acids: CASSLALGTASGNTIYF. V is TRBV12-3 or TRBV12-4 and J is TRBJ1-3; 7 nucleotides agree with TRBD1. With V trimmed by 0 bases and J by 0 bases, 5 bases remained unmatched. This CDR3 spans 17 amino acids.

With respect to this clonotype: Since a much larger clone is just one base distant, this may be a read error. V usage is TRBV5-5 and J usage is TRBJ2-1; D tentatively fits TRBD1 or TRBD2 (5 bases each). Germline V lookup: CDR1 SGHKS, CDR2 YYEKEE (reference sequence). The V gene lost 4 bases and the J gene lost 8 bases, with 22 bases spanning the gap. The CDR3 spans 16 residues. This CDR3 is CASSLRSQSGRDEQFF. The CDR3 DNA reads TGTGCCAGCAGCCTCCGTAGTCAGTCGGGACGGGATGAGCAGTTCTTC.

In its sample, this clonotype was seen many times. A much larger clone sits a single nucleotide away, making a read error possible. CDR3 sequence reads: CSARVSSGATVLTF. CDR3 coding DNA: TGCAGTGCTAGAGTCTCCTCTGGGGCCACCGTCCTGACTTTC. The V and J genes are TRBV20-1 and TRBJ2-6; TRBD1 might be the D (5 bases). This CDR3 has 14 amino acids. Germline V gene sequence: CDR1 DFQATT, CDR2 SNEGSKA (reference sequence).

This clonotype was seen only once. V usage is TRBV18 and J usage is TRBJ2-1, with 7 bases aligning to TRBD1. J gave up 5 bases and V 1 base, and 5 bases lay outside the gene matches. This CDR3 is 15 amino acids long. Germline V lookup: CDR1 KGHSH, CDR2 LQKENI. CDR3 sequence reads: CASSPRQGSNNEQFF. DNA of the CDR3: TGTGCCAGCTCACCACGACAGGGCTCAAACAATGAGCAGTTCTTC.

This clonotype was seen ten or more times. This chain links TRBV2 with TRBJ2-4; D is unresolved. The length of the CDR3 is 14 residues. Between the trimmed V and J ends, which lost 2 bases and 0 bases, there was a span of 5 bases. Germline V gene sequence: CDR1 SNHLY, CDR2 FYNNEI. This CDR3 is CASSESSAKNIQYF. The CDR3, as DNA: TGTGCCAGCAGTGAATCATCAGCCAAAAACATTCAGTACTTC.

Points on this clonotype: A much more abundant neighbour one base away suggests this may be a read error. This chain uses TRBV30 with TRBJ2-3, with D perhaps assigned TRBD1 or TRBD2 (5 bases each). The CDR3 runs 15 residues. Germline loops: CDR1 GTSNPN, CDR2 SVGIG (reference sequence). This CDR3 reads CAWSVPGPSTDAQYF. CDR3 DNA: TGTGCCTGGAGTGTGCCGGGGCCGAGCACAGATGCGCAGTATTTT.

V is TRBV24-1 and J is TRBJ2-5; 14 bases agree with TRBD2. Trimming removed 2 bases from V and 5 bases from J; junction bases left unmatched: 9. This CDR3 spans 18 amino acids. CDR1 is KGHDR, CDR2 SFDVKD, per germline. The CDR3 sequence is CATSDSPGTSGSWETQYF. DNA of the CDR3: TGTGCCACCAGTGATTCACCCGGGACTAGCGGGAGTTGGGAGACCCAGTACTTC.

At least ten counts were recorded for this clonotype. The chain is built from TRBV12-3 or TRBV12-4 and TRBJ1-4; D is uncertain. Trimming took 1 base from V and 12 from J, leaving 12 bases between them. The CDR3 extends over 13 amino acids. DNA for the CDR3: TGTGCCAGCAGTTTAGTGCGCGGAGGCGAACTGTTTTTT. This codes for CASSLVRGGELFF.

This clonotype was counted at least ten times. The V and J genes are TRBV15 and TRBJ2-2, with 8 bases fitting TRBD1. CDR3 length equals 16 residues. J lost 6 bases, V lost 1 base, and 7 bases had no gene match. Germline V lookup: CDR1 LNHNV, CDR2 YYDKDF (reference sequence). The CDR3 loop is CATSRVIDRGPGELFF. The CDR3, as DNA: TGTGCCACCAGCAGAGTAATCGACAGGGGTCCCGGGGAGCTGTTTTTT.